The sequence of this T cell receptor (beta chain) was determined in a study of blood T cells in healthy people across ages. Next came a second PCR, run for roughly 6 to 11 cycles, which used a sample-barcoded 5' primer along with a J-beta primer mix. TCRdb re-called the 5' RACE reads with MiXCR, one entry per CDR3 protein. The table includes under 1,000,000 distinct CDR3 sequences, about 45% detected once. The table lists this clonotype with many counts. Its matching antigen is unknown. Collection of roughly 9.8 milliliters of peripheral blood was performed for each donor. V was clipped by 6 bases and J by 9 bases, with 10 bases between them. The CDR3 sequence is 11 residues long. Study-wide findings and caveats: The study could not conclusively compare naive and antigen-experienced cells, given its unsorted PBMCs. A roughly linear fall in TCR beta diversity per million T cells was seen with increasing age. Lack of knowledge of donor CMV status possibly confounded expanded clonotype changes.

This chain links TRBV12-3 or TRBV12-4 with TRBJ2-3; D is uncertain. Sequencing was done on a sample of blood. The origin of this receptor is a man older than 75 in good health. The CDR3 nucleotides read TGTGCCAGCAGCCGTTCTGACACGCAGTATTTT. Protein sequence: CASSRSDTQYF.